A selection of T cell receptor beta chains follows, all from one sample in a study of cytomegalovirus exposure and HLA in healthy donors. Measured with immunoSEQ multiplex PCR; TCRdb has only the in-frame clones, and not every one. The profile shows 100,000 or so clones, approximately 90% of them singletons. The sample comprised PBMCs. The source of these receptors is a woman younger than 35 in good health and CMV-seropositive. CDR3s include the opening cysteine and the closing phenylalanine or tryptophan. The order of the fields is D gene, clone size, J gene, V gene, CDR3 DNA, CDR3 protein. D genes are given only for firm matches. Some rows mark clone size as missing; the rest say once, few, many or name a class of expanded clone.

d_call: -; clone_size: -; j_call: TRBJ1-5; v_call: TRBV7-5; cdr3_nt: TGTGCCGCCATCGGGGAGGAGACCTCCAATCAGCCCCAGCATTTT; cdr3_aa: CAAIGEETSNQPQHF
d_call: -; clone_size: -; j_call: TRBJ1-5; v_call: TRBV6-1; cdr3_nt: TGTGCCAGCAGTGATGTAGGGGCTTGGGGTCAGCCCCAGCATTTT; cdr3_aa: CASSDVGAWGQPQHF
d_call: -; clone_size: -; j_call: TRBJ2-2; v_call: TRBV5-1; cdr3_nt: TGCGCCAGCAGCTTGGACCGCGCGAACACCGGGGAGCTGTTTTTT; cdr3_aa: CASSLDRANTGELFF
d_call: -; clone_size: -; j_call: TRBJ2-7; v_call: TRBV5-6; cdr3_nt: TGTGCCAGCAGCCCTGAGAGGGGGTACGAGCAGTACTTC; cdr3_aa: CASSPERGYEQYF
d_call: -; clone_size: -; j_call: TRBJ2-7; v_call: TRBV6-5; cdr3_nt: TGTGCCAGCAGCCCGGCGGACAGTACCTACGAGCAGTACTTC; cdr3_aa: CASSPADSTYEQYF
d_call: -; clone_size: -; j_call: TRBJ2-1; v_call: TRBV7-3; cdr3_nt: TGTGCCAGCAGCCCCTATTGGACTTCCAATGAGCAGTTCTTC; cdr3_aa: CASSPYWTSNEQFF
d_call: -; clone_size: -; j_call: TRBJ2-2; v_call: TRBV6-5; cdr3_nt: TGTGCCAGCAAGAGGGGGACCACCGGGGAGCTGTTTTTT; cdr3_aa: CASKRGTTGELFF
d_call: -; clone_size: -; j_call: TRBJ2-7; v_call: TRBV7-6; cdr3_nt: TGTGCCAGCAGCTTAGAGTCCGGCAGGGTCTACGAGCAGTACTTC; cdr3_aa: CASSLESGRVYEQYF
d_call: TRBD2; clone_size: -; j_call: TRBJ2-7; v_call: TRBV6-1; cdr3_nt: TGTGCCAGCAGTGAAAATAGCGGGAGCCCCTACGAGCAGTACTTC; cdr3_aa: CASSENSGSPYEQYF
d_call: -; clone_size: -; j_call: TRBJ1-1; v_call: TRBV11-2; cdr3_nt: TGTGCCAGCAGTCCGACCGAAGGACTCACTGAAGCTTTCTTT; cdr3_aa: CASSPTEGLTEAFF
d_call: TRBD1; clone_size: -; j_call: TRBJ1-2; v_call: TRBV28; cdr3_nt: TGTGCCAGCATCGCTCCGGGACAGGGTTACTATGGCTACACCTTC; cdr3_aa: CASIAPGQGYYGYTF
d_call: TRBD1; clone_size: -; j_call: TRBJ1-1; v_call: TRBV7-2; cdr3_nt: TGTGCCAGCAACCGGGACAGCGACACTGAAGCTTTCTTT; cdr3_aa: CASNRDSDTEAFF
d_call: -; clone_size: -; j_call: TRBJ2-6; v_call: TRBV29-1; cdr3_nt: TGCAGCGTTGGGGAGGGGGCTGGGGCCAACGTCCTGACTTTC; cdr3_aa: CSVGEGAGANVLTF
d_call: TRBD1; clone_size: -; j_call: TRBJ2-7; v_call: TRBV28; cdr3_nt: TGTGCCAGCAGCCTGGGACAGTCCTACGAGCAGTACTTC; cdr3_aa: CASSLGQSYEQYF
d_call: TRBD1; clone_size: -; j_call: TRBJ2-6; v_call: TRBV6-5; cdr3_nt: TGTGCCAGCAGTTTAGGACAGGCTGGGGCCAACGTCCTGACTTTC; cdr3_aa: CASSLGQAGANVLTF
d_call: -; clone_size: -; j_call: TRBJ2-1; v_call: TRBV2; cdr3_nt: TGTGCCAGCAGGAGAGGCATCAGCTCCTACAATGAGCAGTTCTTC; cdr3_aa: CASRRGISSYNEQFF
d_call: -; clone_size: -; j_call: TRBJ1-1; v_call: TRBV6-4; cdr3_nt: TGTGCCAGCAGTGAATACCCCGGCACTGAAGCTTTCTTT; cdr3_aa: CASSEYPGTEAFF
d_call: -; clone_size: -; j_call: TRBJ2-7; v_call: TRBV10-3; cdr3_nt: TGTGCCATCAGTGGGGACAACTCCTACGAGCAGTACTTC; cdr3_aa: CAISGDNSYEQYF
d_call: TRBD2; clone_size: -; j_call: TRBJ2-1; v_call: TRBV9; cdr3_nt: TGTGCCAGCAGCGTAACCCTAGCGGGAGGGGCCTACAATGAGCAGTTCTTC; cdr3_aa: CASSVTLAGGAYNEQFF
d_call: TRBD2; clone_size: -; j_call: TRBJ2-5; v_call: TRBV7-6; cdr3_nt: TGTGCCAGCAGCGTGCGGGAGGGCCCCGAGACCCAGTACTTC; cdr3_aa: CASSVREGPETQYF
d_call: TRBD1; clone_size: -; j_call: TRBJ2-5; v_call: TRBV19; cdr3_nt: TGTGCCAGTAGTAAACAGGGGGTCCCAGAGACCCAGTACTTC; cdr3_aa: CASSKQGVPETQYF
d_call: TRBD1; clone_size: -; j_call: TRBJ2-3; v_call: TRBV18; cdr3_nt: TGTGCCAGCTCACCACTTTCGGGACAGGGAGGGCGAGATACGCAGTATTTT; cdr3_aa: CASSPLSGQGGRDTQYF
d_call: -; clone_size: -; j_call: TRBJ1-2; v_call: TRBV5-6; cdr3_nt: TGTGCCAGCAGCTTGCAGGCCCTACAGGGCTACACCTTC; cdr3_aa: CASSLQALQGYTF
d_call: TRBD1; clone_size: once; j_call: TRBJ1-1; v_call: TRBV7-3; cdr3_nt: TGTGCCAGCAGCTTACGACAGGGTGGTGAAGCTTTCTTT; cdr3_aa: CASSLRQGGEAFF
d_call: -; clone_size: few; j_call: TRBJ1-2; v_call: TRBV7-9; cdr3_nt: TGTGCCAGCAGGGCAGGCGCCTATGGCTACACCTTC; cdr3_aa: CASRAGAYGYTF
d_call: -; clone_size: -; j_call: TRBJ1-5; v_call: TRBV6-5; cdr3_nt: TGTGCCAGCAGTTACGGAGCGAATCAGCCCCAGCATTTT; cdr3_aa: CASSYGANQPQHF
d_call: TRBD2; clone_size: -; j_call: TRBJ2-5; v_call: TRBV7-7; cdr3_nt: TGTGCCAGCAGCTCACGACGACTAGCGGGCGGTAGAGAAGAGACCCAGTACTTC; cdr3_aa: CASSSRRLAGGREETQYF
d_call: -; clone_size: once; j_call: TRBJ1-1; v_call: TRBV27; cdr3_nt: TGTGCCAGCAGGATACAGATGGGCACTGAAGCTTTCTTT; cdr3_aa: CASRIQMGTEAFF